This T cell receptor beta chain emerged from a study of human T cells and chemical hapten exposure. The CDR3 has 14 residues. The V end lost 3 bases, the J end lost 8 bases, and 16 bases lay between the germline ends. TCRdb reprocessed the RACE reads via MiXCR and lists one record per CDR3 protein. The data contain around 380,000 distinct CDR3 sequences, approximately 5.1% of them singletons. Indicated time point: patch test 1, 2 weeks after DPC sensitization. Treatment here: therapeutic diphenylcyclopropenone sensitization with weekly scalp DPC. The V gene is TRBV12-3 or TRBV12-4, the J gene TRBJ1-2; a possible D gene is TRBD1 (6 bases). This specimen consisted of whole blood, obtained in connection with sensitization to the hapten diphenylcyclopropenone (DPC). The clonotype originates from a woman aged 50 to 65 with alopecia areata. Some clones in this sample may be carry-over from other donors' samples. CDR3 coding DNA: TGTGCCAGCAGTTTTACGGGGGCTCTAGAGGGCTACACCTTC. Encoded protein: CASSFTGALEGYTF.